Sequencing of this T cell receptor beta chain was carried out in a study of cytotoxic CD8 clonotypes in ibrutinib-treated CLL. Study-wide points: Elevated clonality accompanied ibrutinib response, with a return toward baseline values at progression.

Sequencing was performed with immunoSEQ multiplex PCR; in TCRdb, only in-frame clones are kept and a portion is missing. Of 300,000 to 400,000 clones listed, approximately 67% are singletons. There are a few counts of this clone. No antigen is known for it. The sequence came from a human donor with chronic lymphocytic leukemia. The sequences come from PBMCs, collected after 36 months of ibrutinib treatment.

The CDR3 nucleotides are TGTGCCAGCCACACGTCCAATCAGCCCCAGCATTTT. It yields the protein CASHTSNQPQHF. V gene TRBV18 combines with J gene TRBJ1-5; D is uncertain. Germline-derived CDR1 and CDR2 are KGHSH and LQKENI. The V end lost 8 bases, the J end lost 3 bases, and 8 bases lay between the germline ends. The CDR3 spans 12 residues.